A few counts support the clone carrying this T cell receptor beta chain. The antigen is unknown. Each cDNA molecule carried a unique molecular identifier. TCRdb reprocessed the 5' RACE reads with MiXCR, giving one entry per CDR3 protein. This sample has 60,000 to 85,000 distinct CDR3 sequences, with roughly a sixth found just once. With 2 bases removed from V and 2 bases from J, the gap between germline ends came to 16 bases. There are 16 residues in the CDR3. Germline V CDR1 and CDR2: MNHEY, SVGEGT. This sample is part of a study of early T cells in non-severe SARS-CoV-2 infection. As for the study in general: With bulk RNA from unsorted whole blood as input, sequencing yielded unpaired chains. Study conclusions and caveats: VDJdb-based annotation leaned toward anti-spike CD8 responses and missed private and CD4 specificities.

V usage is TRBV6-2 or TRBV6-3 and J usage is TRBJ2-7; possible D gene TRBD2, 5 bases. The sequence was collected from an adult who was a healthcare worker with PCR-confirmed SARS-CoV-2 infection or an uninfected control (not recorded which). Specimen: whole blood. The CDR3 nucleotides are TGTGCCAGCAGTTACGGTGGGAGTAAGTTCCCCTACGAGCAGTACTTC. Translating it yields CASSYGGSKFPYEQYF.